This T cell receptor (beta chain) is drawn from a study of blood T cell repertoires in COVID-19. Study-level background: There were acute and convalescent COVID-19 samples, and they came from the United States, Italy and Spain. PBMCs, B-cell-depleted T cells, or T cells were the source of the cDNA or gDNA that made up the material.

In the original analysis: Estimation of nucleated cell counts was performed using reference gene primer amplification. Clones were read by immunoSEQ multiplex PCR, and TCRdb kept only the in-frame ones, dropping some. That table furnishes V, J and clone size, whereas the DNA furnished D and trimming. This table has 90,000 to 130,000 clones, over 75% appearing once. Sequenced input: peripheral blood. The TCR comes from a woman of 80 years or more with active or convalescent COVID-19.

The CDR3 DNA reads as TGTGCCAGCAGTTTCAGGGAAGGCGGGGAGCTGTTTTTT. It yields the protein CASSFREGGELFF. This chain links TRBV12-3 or TRBV12-4 with TRBJ2-2; a possible D gene is TRBD1 (5 bases). The V end lost 3 bases, the J end lost 7 bases, and 9 bases lay between the germline ends. The CDR3 length is 13 residues.